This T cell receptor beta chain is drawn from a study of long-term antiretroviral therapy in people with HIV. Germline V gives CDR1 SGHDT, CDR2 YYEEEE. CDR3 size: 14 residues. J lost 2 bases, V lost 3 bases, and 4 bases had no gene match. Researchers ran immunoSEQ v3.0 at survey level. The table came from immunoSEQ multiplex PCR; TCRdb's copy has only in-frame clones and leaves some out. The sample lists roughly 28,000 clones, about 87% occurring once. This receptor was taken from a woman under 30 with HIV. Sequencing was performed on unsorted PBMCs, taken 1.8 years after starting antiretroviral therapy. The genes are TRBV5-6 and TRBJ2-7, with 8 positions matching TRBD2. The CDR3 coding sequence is TGTGCCAGCAGCTCGGGTAGCGGGACCTACGAGCAGTACTTC. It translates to CASSSGSGTYEQYF.